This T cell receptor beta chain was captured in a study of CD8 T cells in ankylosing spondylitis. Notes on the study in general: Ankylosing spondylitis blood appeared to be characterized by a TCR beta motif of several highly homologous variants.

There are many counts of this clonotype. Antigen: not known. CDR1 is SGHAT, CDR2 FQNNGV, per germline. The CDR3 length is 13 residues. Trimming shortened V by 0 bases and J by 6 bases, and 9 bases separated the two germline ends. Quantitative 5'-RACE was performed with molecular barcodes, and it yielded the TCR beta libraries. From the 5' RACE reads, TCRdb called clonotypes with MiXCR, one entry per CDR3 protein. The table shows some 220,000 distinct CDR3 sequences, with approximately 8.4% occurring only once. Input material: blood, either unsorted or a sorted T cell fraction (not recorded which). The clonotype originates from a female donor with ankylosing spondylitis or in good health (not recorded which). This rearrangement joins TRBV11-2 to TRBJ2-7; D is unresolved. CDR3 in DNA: TGTGCCAGCAGCTTAGAGCCTGCCCCCGAGCAGTACTTC. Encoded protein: CASSLEPAPEQYF. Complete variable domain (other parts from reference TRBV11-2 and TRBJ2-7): EAGVAQSPRYKIIEKRQSVAFWCNPISGHATLYWYQQILGQGPKLLIQFQNNGVVDDSQLPKDRFSAERLKGVDSTLKIQPAKLEDSAVYLCASSLEPAPEQYFGPGTRLTVT.